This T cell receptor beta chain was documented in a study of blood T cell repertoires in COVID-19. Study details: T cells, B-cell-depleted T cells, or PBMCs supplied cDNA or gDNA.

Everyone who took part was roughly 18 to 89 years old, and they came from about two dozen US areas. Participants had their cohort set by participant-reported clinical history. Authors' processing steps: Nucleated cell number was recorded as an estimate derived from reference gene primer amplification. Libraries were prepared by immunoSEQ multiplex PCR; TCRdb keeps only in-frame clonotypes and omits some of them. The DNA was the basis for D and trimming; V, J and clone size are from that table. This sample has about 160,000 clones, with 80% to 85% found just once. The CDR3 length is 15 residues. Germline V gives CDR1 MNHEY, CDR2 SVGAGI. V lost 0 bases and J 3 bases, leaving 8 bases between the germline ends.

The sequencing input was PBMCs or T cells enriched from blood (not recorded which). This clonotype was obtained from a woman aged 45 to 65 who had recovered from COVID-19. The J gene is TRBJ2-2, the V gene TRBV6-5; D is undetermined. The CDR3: CASSYSYEHTGELFF. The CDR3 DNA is TGTGCCAGCAGTTACTCTTATGAGCACACCGGGGAGCTGTTTTTT.